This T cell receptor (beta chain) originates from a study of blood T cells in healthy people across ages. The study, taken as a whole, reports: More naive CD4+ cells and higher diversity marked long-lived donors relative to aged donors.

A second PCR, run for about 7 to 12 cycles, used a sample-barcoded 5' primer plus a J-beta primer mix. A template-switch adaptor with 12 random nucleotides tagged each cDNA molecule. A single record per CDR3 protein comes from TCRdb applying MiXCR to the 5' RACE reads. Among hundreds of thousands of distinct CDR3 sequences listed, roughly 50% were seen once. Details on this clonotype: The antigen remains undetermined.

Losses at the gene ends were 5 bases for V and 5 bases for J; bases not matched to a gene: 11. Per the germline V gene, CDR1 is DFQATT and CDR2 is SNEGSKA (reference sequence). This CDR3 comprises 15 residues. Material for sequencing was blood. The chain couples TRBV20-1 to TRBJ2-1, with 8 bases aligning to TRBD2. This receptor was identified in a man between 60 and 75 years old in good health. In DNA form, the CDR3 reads TGCAGTGCTTCCTCCCCCCAGCGGGGGAACAATGAGCAGTTCTTC. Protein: CSASSPQRGNNEQFF.